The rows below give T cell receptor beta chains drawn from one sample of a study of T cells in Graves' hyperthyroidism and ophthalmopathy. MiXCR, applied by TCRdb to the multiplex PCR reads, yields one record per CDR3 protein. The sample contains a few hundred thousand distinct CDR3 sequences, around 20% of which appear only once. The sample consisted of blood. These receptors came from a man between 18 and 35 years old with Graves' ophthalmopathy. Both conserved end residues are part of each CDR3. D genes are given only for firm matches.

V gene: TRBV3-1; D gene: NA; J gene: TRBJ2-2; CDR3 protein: CASSLPGQTRAGELFF
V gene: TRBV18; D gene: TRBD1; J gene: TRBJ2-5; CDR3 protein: CASSPPATGFSYF
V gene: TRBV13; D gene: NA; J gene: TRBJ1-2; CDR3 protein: CASSLAEESQRYYGYTF
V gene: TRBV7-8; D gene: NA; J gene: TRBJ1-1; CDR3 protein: CASSLAGGRGAFF
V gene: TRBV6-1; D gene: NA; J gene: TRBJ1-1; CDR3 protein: CASTVRGGDTEAFF
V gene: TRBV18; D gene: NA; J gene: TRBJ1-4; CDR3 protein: CASSPPSGDHNEKLFF
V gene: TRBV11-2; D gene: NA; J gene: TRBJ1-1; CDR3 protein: CASSLVRMTEAFF
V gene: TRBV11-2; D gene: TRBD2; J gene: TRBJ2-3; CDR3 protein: CASSPGKGTSGGDTQYF
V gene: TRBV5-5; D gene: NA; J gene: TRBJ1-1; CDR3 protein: CASSALGGRAFF
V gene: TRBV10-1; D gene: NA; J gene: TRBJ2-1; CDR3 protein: CASSERRGEQFF
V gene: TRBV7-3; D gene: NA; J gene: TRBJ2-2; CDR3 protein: CASSLRGRELFF
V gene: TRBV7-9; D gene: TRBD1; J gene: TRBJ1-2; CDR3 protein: CASSPGDRPNYGYTF
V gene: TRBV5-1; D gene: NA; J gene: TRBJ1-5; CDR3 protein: CASTPWDQGCNQPQHF
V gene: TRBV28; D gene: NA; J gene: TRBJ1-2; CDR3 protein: CASTTTTQGPFNYGYTF
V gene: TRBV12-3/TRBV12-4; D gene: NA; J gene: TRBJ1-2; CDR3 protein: CASSSGQHTYGYTF
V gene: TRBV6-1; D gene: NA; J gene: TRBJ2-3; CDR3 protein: CASRRGGPTDTQYF
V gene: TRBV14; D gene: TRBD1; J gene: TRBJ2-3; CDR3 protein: CASSQGSAGGFADTQYF
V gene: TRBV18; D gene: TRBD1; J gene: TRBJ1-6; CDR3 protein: CASSPVPGQGAITPLHF
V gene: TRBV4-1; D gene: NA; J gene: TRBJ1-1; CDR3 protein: CASSLGPQNTEAFF
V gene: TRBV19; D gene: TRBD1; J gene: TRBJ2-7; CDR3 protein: CASRRTGDSYEQYF
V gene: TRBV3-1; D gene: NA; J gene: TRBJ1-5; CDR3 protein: CASSQKTGSNQPQHF